This T cell receptor beta chain appears in the sequencing data of a study of shared clonotypes between healthy human individuals. Some clones are missing from TCRdb's copy, which holds only in-frame ones; the method was immunoSEQ multiplex PCR. Altogether about 1.1 million clones are present, 70% to 85% being singletons, with the ten largest covering roughly 0.83%. This clone has a single count. A clone one base away is much larger, so this may be a read error. The sequenced material came from memory CD4+ T cells from PBMCs. Subset denoted: CD45RA-negative fraction. The source of this sequence is a man younger than 35 in good health. Some clones in this sample may be carry-over from other donors' samples.

The CDR3 DNA sequence: TGTGCCAGCAGCCGACTAGCGGGACGATACGAGCAGTACTTC. It translates to CASSRLAGRYEQYF. The chain has TRBV6-5 and TRBJ2-7, with TRBD2 identical over 11 bases. CDR1 is MNHEY, CDR2 SVGAGI, per germline. Unmatched junction bases numbered 5, after V lost 6 bases and J lost 4 bases. The CDR3 length is 14 residues.